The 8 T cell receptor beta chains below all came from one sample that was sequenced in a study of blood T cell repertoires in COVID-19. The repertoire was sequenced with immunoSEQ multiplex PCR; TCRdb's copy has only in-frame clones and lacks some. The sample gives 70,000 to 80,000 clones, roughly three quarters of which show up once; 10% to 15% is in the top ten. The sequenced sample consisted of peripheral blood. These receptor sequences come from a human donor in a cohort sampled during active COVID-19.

The CDR3, as DNA: TGTGCCAGCAGCGTAGAGACAGGGGGGCTCTATGGCTACACCTTC. Translated: CASSVETGGLYGYTF. V usage is TRBV9 and J usage is TRBJ1-2; 9 nucleotides agree with TRBD1. V shed 0 bases, J shed 4 bases, and the junction held 4 bases outside the gene matches. Germline CDR1 is SGDLS and CDR2 is YYNGEE. The CDR3 runs 15 residues.

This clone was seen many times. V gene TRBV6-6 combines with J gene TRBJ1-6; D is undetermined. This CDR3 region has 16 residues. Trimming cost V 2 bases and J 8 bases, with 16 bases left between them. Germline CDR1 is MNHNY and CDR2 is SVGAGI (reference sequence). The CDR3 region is CASSYGVTRLDSPLHF. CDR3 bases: TGTGCCAGCAGTTACGGTGTCACGCGTTTGGATTCACCCCTCCACTTT.

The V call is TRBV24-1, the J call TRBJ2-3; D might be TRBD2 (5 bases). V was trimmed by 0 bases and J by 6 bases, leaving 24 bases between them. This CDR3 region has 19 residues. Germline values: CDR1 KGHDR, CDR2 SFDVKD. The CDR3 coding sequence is TGTGCCACCAGTGATTTGCATATGGGAGACTCCAACCCTCGGGATACGCAGTATTTT. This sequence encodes CATSDLHMGDSNPRDTQYF.

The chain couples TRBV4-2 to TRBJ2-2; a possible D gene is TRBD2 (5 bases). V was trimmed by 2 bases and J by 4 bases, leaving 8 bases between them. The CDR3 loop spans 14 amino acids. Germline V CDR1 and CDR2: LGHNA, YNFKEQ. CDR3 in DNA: TGTGCCAGCAGCCAAAACCGGGGCACCGGGGAGCTGTTTTTT. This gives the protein CASSQNRGTGELFF.

CDR3 sequence: CASSLGGRERYNEQFF. DNA of the CDR3: TGCGCCAGCAGCTTGGGGGGCCGGGAGCGTTACAATGAGCAGTTCTTC. V is TRBV5-1 and J is TRBJ2-1; weak D call: TRBD2 (6 bases). The V end was cut by 0 bases, the J end by 4 bases, with 14 bases between. The germline gives CDR1 SGHRS, CDR2 YFSETQ. The CDR3 has 16 amino acids.

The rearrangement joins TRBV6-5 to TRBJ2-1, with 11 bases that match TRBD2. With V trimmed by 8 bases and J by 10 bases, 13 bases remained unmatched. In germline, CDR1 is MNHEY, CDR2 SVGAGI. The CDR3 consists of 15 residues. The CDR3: CASHRTSGYSLEQFF. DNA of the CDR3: TGTGCCAGCCACAGGACTAGCGGGTATTCTTTAGAGCAGTTCTTC.

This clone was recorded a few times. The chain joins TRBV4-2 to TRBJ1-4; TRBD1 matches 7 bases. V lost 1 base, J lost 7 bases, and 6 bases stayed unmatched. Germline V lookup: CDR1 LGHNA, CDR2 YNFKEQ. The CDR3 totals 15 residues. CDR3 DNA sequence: TGTGCCAGCAGCCAAGCACACAGGGGTGGTGAAAAACTGTTTTTT. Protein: CASSQAHRGGEKLFF.

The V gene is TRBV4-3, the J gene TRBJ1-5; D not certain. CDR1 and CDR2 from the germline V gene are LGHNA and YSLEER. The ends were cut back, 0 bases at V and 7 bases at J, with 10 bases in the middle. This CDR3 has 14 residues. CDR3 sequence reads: CASSQEKEVQPQHF. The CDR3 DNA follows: TGCGCCAGCAGCCAAGAGAAGGAGGTCCAGCCCCAGCATTTT.